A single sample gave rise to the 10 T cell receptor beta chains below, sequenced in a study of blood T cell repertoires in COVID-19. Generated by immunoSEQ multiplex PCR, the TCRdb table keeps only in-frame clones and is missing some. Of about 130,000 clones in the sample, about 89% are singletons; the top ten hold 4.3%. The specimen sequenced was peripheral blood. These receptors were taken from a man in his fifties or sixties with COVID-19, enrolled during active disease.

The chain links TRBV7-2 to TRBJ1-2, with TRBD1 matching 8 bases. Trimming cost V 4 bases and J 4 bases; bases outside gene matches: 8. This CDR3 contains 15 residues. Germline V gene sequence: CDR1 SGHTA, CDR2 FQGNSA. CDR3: CASSYGQGAIYGYTF. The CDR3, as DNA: TGTGCCAGCAGCTACGGGCAGGGGGCGATCTATGGCTACACCTTC.

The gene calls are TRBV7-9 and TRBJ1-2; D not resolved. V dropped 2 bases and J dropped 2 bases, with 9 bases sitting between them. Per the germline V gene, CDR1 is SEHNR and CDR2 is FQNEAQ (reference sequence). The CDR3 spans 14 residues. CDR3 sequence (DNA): TGTGCCAGCAGCTTACCAGGACTGAACTATGGCTACACCTTC. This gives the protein CASSLPGLNYGYTF.

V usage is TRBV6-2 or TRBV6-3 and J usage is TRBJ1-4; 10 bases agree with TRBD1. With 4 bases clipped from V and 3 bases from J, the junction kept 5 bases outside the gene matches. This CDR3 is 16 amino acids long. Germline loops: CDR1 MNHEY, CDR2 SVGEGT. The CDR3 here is CASSSPDRGANEKLFF. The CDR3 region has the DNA TGTGCCAGCAGTTCCCCGGACAGGGGGGCTAATGAAAAACTGTTTTTT.

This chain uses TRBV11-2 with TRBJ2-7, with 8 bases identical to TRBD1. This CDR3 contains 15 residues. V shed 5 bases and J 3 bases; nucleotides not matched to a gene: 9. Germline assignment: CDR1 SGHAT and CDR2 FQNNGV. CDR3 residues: CASSLSRDRSYEQYF. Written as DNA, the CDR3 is TGTGCCAGCAGCCTAAGCCGGGACAGGAGCTACGAGCAGTACTTC.

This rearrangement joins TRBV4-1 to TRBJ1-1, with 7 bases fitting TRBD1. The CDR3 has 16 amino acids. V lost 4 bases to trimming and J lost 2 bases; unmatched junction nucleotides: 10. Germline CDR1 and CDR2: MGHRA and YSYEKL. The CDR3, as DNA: TGCGCCAGCAGCCGGCACCCGACAGGGAGCAACACTGAAGCTTTCTTT. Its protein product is CASSRHPTGSNTEAFF.

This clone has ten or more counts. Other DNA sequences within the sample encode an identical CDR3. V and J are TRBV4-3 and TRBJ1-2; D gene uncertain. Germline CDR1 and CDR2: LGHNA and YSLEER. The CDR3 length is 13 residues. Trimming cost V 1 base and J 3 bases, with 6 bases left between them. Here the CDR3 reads CASSQAVDYGYTF. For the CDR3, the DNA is TGCGCCAGCAGCCAAGCGGTTGACTATGGCTACACCTTC.

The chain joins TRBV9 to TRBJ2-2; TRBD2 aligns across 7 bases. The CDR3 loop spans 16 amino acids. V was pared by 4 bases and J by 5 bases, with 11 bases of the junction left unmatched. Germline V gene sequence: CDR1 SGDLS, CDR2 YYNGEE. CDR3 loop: CASSPTASGPTGELFF. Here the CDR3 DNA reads TGTGCCAGCAGCCCCACCGCTAGCGGTCCAACCGGGGAGCTGTTTTTT.

The CDR3 loop reads CASSTVPGLAGGPYNEQFF. The CDR3 DNA reads TGTGCCAGCAGCACCGTCCCGGGACTAGCGGGGGGGCCCTACAATGAGCAGTTCTTC. The chain carries TRBV7-2 and TRBJ2-1, with 16 bases lining up with TRBD2. CDR3 length equals 19 residues. Trimming cost V 5 bases and J 2 bases; bases outside gene matches: 9. Germline-derived CDR1 and CDR2 are SGHTA and FQGNSA.

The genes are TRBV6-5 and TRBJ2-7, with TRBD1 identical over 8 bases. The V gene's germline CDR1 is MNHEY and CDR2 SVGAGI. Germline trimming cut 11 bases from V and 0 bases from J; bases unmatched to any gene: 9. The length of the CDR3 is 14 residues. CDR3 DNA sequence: TGTGCCGCCCGAAGGACAGGGCTCTCCTACGAGCAGTACTTC. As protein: CAARRTGLSYEQYF.

CDR3 amino acids: CAWSVISQTQYF. The CDR3 DNA sequence: TGTGCCTGGAGTGTAATCTCTCAGACCCAGTACTTC. The V call is TRBV30, the J call TRBJ2-5; D is uncertain. The CDR3 spans 12 residues. Trimming shortened V by 0 bases and J by 6 bases, and 8 bases separated the two germline ends. The germline V gene encodes CDR1 GTSNPN and CDR2 SVGIG (reference sequence). The full variable domain, rest sourced from reference TRBV30 and TRBJ2-5, is SQTIHQWPATLVQPVGSPLSLECTVEGTSNPNLYWYRQAAGRGLQLLFYSVGIGQISSEVPQNLSASRPQDRQFILSSKKLLLSDSGFYLCAWSVISQTQYFGPGTRLLVL.